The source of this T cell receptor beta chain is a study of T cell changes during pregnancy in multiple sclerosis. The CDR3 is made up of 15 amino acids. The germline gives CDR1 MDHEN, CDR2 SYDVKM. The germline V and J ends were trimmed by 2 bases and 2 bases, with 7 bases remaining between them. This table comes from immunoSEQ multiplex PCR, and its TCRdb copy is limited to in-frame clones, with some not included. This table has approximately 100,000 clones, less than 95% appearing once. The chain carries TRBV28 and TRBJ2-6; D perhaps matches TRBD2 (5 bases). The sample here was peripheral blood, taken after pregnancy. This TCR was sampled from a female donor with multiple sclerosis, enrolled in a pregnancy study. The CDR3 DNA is TGTGCCAGCAGTTTACCGGGGACTGGGGCCAACGTCCTGACTTTC. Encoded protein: CASSLPGTGANVLTF.